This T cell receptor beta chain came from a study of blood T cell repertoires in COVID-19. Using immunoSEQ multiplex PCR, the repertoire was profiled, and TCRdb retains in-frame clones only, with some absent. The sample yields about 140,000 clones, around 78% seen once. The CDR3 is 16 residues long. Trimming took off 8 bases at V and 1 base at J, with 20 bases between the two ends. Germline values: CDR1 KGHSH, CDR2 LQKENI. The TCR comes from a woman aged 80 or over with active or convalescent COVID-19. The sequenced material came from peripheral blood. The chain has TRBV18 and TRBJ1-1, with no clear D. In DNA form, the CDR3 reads TGTGCCAGCCCACGTGGTGTTATACGGGAGAACACTGAAGCTTTCTTT. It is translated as CASPRGVIRENTEAFF. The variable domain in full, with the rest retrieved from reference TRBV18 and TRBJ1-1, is NAGVMQNPRHLVRRRGQEARLRCSPMKGHSHVYWYRQLPEEGLKFMVYLQKENIIDESGMPKERFSAEFPKEGPSILRIQQVVRGDSAAYFCASPRGVIRENTEAFFGQGTRLTVV.